Shown below are 15 T cell receptor beta chains from a single sample sequenced in a study of blood T cell repertoires in COVID-19. Produced via immunoSEQ multiplex PCR; TCRdb's table is partial and in-frame only. This repertoire shows over 250,000 clones, approximately 90% found once; its top ten account for 1% to 1.3%. The sample comprised PBMCs or T cells enriched from blood (not recorded which). The receptor source for this set is a woman in her 30s who had recovered from COVID-19.

The chain couples TRBV28 to TRBJ2-5, with 7 bases that match TRBD1. The CDR3 is 15 amino acids. The germline gives CDR1 MDHEN, CDR2 SYDVKM. V gave up 3 bases and J gave up 5 bases; unmatched junction bases: 9. As DNA, the CDR3 is TGTGCCAGCAGTTTTCCGACAGGGACCGGGGAGACCCAGTACTTC. This gives the protein CASSFPTGTGETQYF.

The V call is TRBV28, the J call TRBJ2-2; TRBD2 might be the D (6 bases). Germline lookup yields CDR1 MDHEN and CDR2 SYDVKM. The V end was cut by 6 bases, the J end by 3 bases, with 20 bases between. CDR3 length: 17 residues. The CDR3 is CASRLPFWRDHTGELFF. CDR3 bases: TGTGCCAGCAGGCTCCCGTTTTGGCGGGACCACACCGGGGAGCTGTTTTTT.

V is TRBV19 and J is TRBJ2-3; 8 bases match TRBD2. The germline CDR1 and CDR2 sequences are LNHDA and SQIVND (reference sequence). The CDR3 has 16 amino acids. V shed 4 bases, J shed 1 base, and the junction held 7 bases outside the gene matches. The chain's CDR3 is CASSKGGSGGTDTQYF. CDR3 nucleotides: TGTGCCAGTAGTAAAGGAGGTAGCGGGGGCACAGATACGCAGTATTTT.

The V call is TRBV7-9, the J call TRBJ2-7, with 9 bases lining up with TRBD2. Germline-derived CDR1 and CDR2 are SEHNR and FQNEAQ (reference sequence). The CDR3 loop spans 17 amino acids. J was trimmed by 1 base and V by 5 bases; bases with no gene match: 12. The CDR3 loop is CASSPSGTGRLSYEQYF. The CDR3 nucleotides are TGTGCCAGCAGCCCTAGCGGGACCGGAAGATTGTCCTACGAGCAGTACTTC.

J is TRBJ2-7 and V is TRBV24-1, with D tentatively TRBD1 (5 bases). The CDR3 runs 15 residues. The V end was cut by 5 bases, the J end by 2 bases, with 15 bases between. The germline CDR1 and CDR2 sequences are KGHDR and SFDVKD. DNA for the CDR3: TGTGCCACCAGTGGACCCCCGACAGACCCCTACGAGCAGTACTTC. Protein: CATSGPPTDPYEQYF.

The chain carries TRBV6-2 or TRBV6-3 and TRBJ2-1; TRBD1 might be the D (5 bases). Germline CDR1 reads MNHEY; CDR2 reads SVGEGT. V lost 5 bases, J lost 9 bases, and 20 bases lay in between. This CDR3 spans 15 amino acids. The CDR3 DNA sequence: TGTGCCAGCAGTAGGGCAGACAGACCGTCAGCTGAGCAGTTCTTC. This gives the protein CASSRADRPSAEQFF.

The gene calls are TRBV28 and TRBJ1-1; D remains unclear. Germline CDR1 and CDR2: MDHEN and SYDVKM. V lost 5 bases, J lost 1 base, and 14 bases lay in between. The CDR3 length is 15 residues. CDR3 DNA sequence: TGTGCCAGCAGTACTGGAGTCCAGACGAACACTGAAGCTTTCTTT. It codes for CASSTGVQTNTEAFF.

Comments on this clone: Within the sample, other DNA sequences also encode this same CDR3. The V gene is TRBV27, the J gene TRBJ2-7; D remains unclear. Germline V gene lookup returns CDR1 MNHEY and CDR2 SMNVEV (reference sequence). V lost 4 bases and J lost 2, with 3 bases in between. This CDR3 is built from 11 residues. CDR3 sequence (DNA): TGTGCCAGCAGTTCTACCTACGAGCAGTACTTC. Protein product: CASSSTYEQYF.

A note on this clone: One end of the junction varies from germline; a read error may be responsible. V is TRBV7-7 and J is TRBJ2-2, with 10 bases lining up with TRBD2. The germline CDR1 and CDR2 sequences are SSHAT and FNYEAQ (reference sequence). The CDR3 contains 17 residues. CDR3 loop: CASSAGLAAINTGELFF. CDR3 bases: TGTGCTAGCAGCGCAGGACTAGCGGCGATCAACACCGGGGAGCTGTTTTTT.

In this sample, this clone turned up a few times. This chain joins TRBV7-9 and TRBJ2-7, with a possible D match to TRBD1 (6 bases). CDR1 and CDR2 (germline): SEHNR, FQNEAQ (reference sequence). Trimming took off 5 bases at V and 2 bases at J, with 13 bases between the two ends. This CDR3 region has 14 residues. The CDR3 is CASSAGQLTYEQYF. The DNA of the CDR3 is TGTGCCAGCAGCGCCGGACAGCTTACCTACGAGCAGTACTTC.

The V call is TRBV6-2 or TRBV6-3, the J call TRBJ1-5; TRBD1 aligns across 8 bases. From germline, CDR1 is MNHEY and CDR2 SVGEGT. The CDR3 sequence is 14 residues long. The J segment lost 6 bases and the V segment lost 5 bases, leaving 6 bases of the junction unmatched. The CDR3 loop reads CASSPGGGGQPQHF. The CDR3 nucleotides are TGTGCCAGCAGTCCAGGGGGCGGAGGTCAGCCCCAGCATTTT.

In this sample, this clone turned up once. The chain couples TRBV14 to TRBJ2-1; 7 positions match TRBD2. Germline lookup yields CDR1 SGHDN and CDR2 FVKESK. V shed 4 bases, J shed 0 bases, and the junction held 0 bases outside the gene matches. The CDR3 extends over 14 amino acids. DNA for the CDR3: TGTGCCAGCAGCCGCGGGAGCTCCTACAATGAGCAGTTCTTC. Translating it yields CASSRGSSYNEQFF.

The V and J genes are TRBV27 and TRBJ1-2, with D uncertain. V was trimmed by 4 bases and J by 4 bases, leaving 16 bases between them. Per germline, CDR1 MNHEY and CDR2 SMNVEV (reference sequence). The CDR3 has 15 amino acids. The CDR3 loop is CASSSRAGGLYGYTF. CDR3 DNA sequence: TGTGCCAGCAGTTCCCGGGCAGGAGGCCTCTATGGCTACACCTTC.

The J gene is TRBJ2-5, the V gene TRBV5-1; tentatively, D is TRBD2 (6 bases). CDR3 size: 13 residues. Germline V gene sequence: CDR1 SGHRS, CDR2 YFSETQ. Trimming shortened V by 1 base and J by 3 bases, and 7 bases separated the two germline ends. CDR3 protein: CASSLLAEETQYF. CDR3 coding DNA: TGCGCCAGCAGCTTGTTAGCGGAAGAGACCCAGTACTTC.

As concerns this clone: This same CDR3 is encoded by further DNA sequences in the sample. The chain links TRBV30 to TRBJ1-5; TRBD1 might be the D (5 bases). CDR1 is GTSNPN and CDR2 is SVGIG in the germline V gene (reference sequence). The CDR3 spans 13 residues. V was trimmed by 1 base and J by 4 bases, leaving 8 bases between them. The CDR3 DNA sequence: TGTGCCTGGAGTGGGGGGGATAATCAGCCCCAGCATTTT. Translating it yields CAWSGGDNQPQHF.